The 21 T cell receptor beta chains in this list originate from one sample, sequenced in a study of cytomegalovirus exposure and HLA in healthy donors (dated by TCRdb to between 2016 and 2019). The method was the immunoSEQ multiplex PCR assay. For the multiplex PCR, a mixture combining 60 forward primers for TCR Vbeta segments and 13 reverse primers for TCR Jbeta segments was used. The clones in this table, taken by TCRdb from immuneACCESS, are in-frame only. Not every clone is retained; where verified, under half of the shortfall comes from an unresolved V gene, and the cause of the rest is unknown. The sample yields 20,000 to 25,000 clones; around 82% were counted once. The ten largest clones add up to approximately 7% of the sample. Material: PBMCs. These receptors all come from a man in his 60s in good health and CMV-seronegative.

This clone has a handful of counts. The rearrangement joins TRBV29-1 to TRBJ2-4, with D possibly matching TRBD1 (7 bases). Germline V gives CDR1 SQVTM, CDR2 ANQGSEA. The germline V and J ends were trimmed by 5 bases and 7 bases, with 18 bases remaining between them. This CDR3 contains 14 residues. The CDR3 coding sequence is TGCAGCGTTAGTTCCCAGGGGGGCATTAACATTCAGTACTTC. Residues: CSVSSQGGINIQYF.

The chain joins TRBV27 to TRBJ1-6, with D unclear. Per germline, CDR1 MNHEY and CDR2 SMNVEV (reference sequence). The CDR3 is 17 amino acids. Trimming stripped 8 bases from V and 0 bases from J, with 17 bases between. DNA of the CDR3: TGTGCCAGCGGCCGGTTTAGTGCTAGCTCCTATAATTCACCCCTCCACTTT. Translating gives CASGRFSASSYNSPLHF.

J is TRBJ2-1 and V is TRBV28; 13 bases map to TRBD2. J was trimmed by 6 bases and V by 6 bases; bases with no gene match: 5. The CDR3 is 15 amino acids. CDR1 and CDR2 from the germline V gene are MDHEN and SYDVKM. For the CDR3, the DNA is TGTGCCAGCAGGGAAGGACTAGCGGGAGCCAATGAGCAGTTCTTC. This encodes CASREGLAGANEQFF.

The rearrangement uses TRBV30 and TRBJ2-3, with 12 bases aligning to TRBD2. CDR3 length: 17 residues. Germline V gene sequence: CDR1 GTSNPN, CDR2 SVGIG (reference sequence). V lost 5 bases and J lost 6; bases outside the gene matches: 15. Here the CDR3 reads CAWAGQGLAGGWDTQYF. The CDR3 region has the DNA TGTGCCTGGGCGGGACAGGGCCTAGCGGGAGGGTGGGATACGCAGTATTTT.

This clone was picked up a small number of times. CDR3 loop: CAIRRERSTDTQYF. The CDR3, as DNA: TGTGCCATCAGGAGGGAAAGGAGTACGGATACGCAGTATTTT. This chain joins TRBV10-3 and TRBJ2-3, with D perhaps TRBD2 (5 bases). V lost 6 bases and J 6 bases, leaving 16 bases between the germline ends. CDR3 size: 14 residues. The V gene's germline CDR1 is ENHRY and CDR2 SYGVKD.

This clone appeared a single time. This chain connects TRBV5-1 to TRBJ2-7, with 7 bases matching TRBD2. The CDR3 consists of 15 residues. V lost 1 base and J lost 2; bases outside the gene matches: 6. Germline V lookup: CDR1 SGHRS, CDR2 YFSETQ. The CDR3 sequence is CASSLRSGGPYEQYF. The CDR3 bases are TGCGCCAGCAGCTTGAGGTCGGGAGGACCCTACGAGCAGTACTTC.

The chain uses TRBV18 and TRBJ2-2; unclear D gene. The CDR3 spans 14 residues. Germline V gene sequence: CDR1 KGHSH, CDR2 LQKENI. Trimming removed 0 bases from V and 5 bases from J, with 7 bases in between. This chain's CDR3 is CASSPPKRTGELFF. In DNA form, the CDR3 reads TGTGCCAGCTCACCACCTAAGAGAACCGGGGAGCTGTTTTTT. Variable domain in full (rest from reference TRBV18 and TRBJ2-2): NAGVMQNPRHLVRRRGQEARLRCSPMKGHSHVYWYRQLPEEGLKFMVYLQKENIIDESGMPKERFSAEFPKEGPSILRIQQVVRGDSAAYFCASSPPKRTGELFFGEGSRLTVL.

This clone was counted only a few times. This chain connects TRBV5-4 to TRBJ1-2, with 12 bases aligning to TRBD1. The CDR3 loop spans 14 amino acids. Germline V lookup: CDR1 SGHNT, CDR2 YYREEE (reference sequence). J lost 6 bases, V lost 2 bases, and 2 bases had no gene match. The CDR3 loop reads CASSFRDRGHGYTF. The CDR3 coding sequence is TGTGCCAGCAGCTTCCGGGACAGGGGGCATGGCTACACCTTC.

The rearrangement uses TRBV5-1 and TRBJ2-5; the D gene is possibly TRBD2 (6 bases). Trimming shortened V by 5 bases and J by 2 bases, and 16 bases separated the two germline ends. The CDR3 loop spans 15 amino acids. Per the germline V gene, CDR1 is SGHRS and CDR2 is YFSETQ. The CDR3 DNA is TGCGCCAGCAGAAGATTGACGGCGGGGCAAGAGACCCAGTACTTC. It specifies CASRRLTAGQETQYF.

This clone has more than one count but fewer than ten. This chain uses TRBV7-3 with TRBJ2-2, with D maybe TRBD1 (5 bases). Germline-derived CDR1 and CDR2 are SGHTA and FQGTGA. The CDR3 has 13 residues. The V end was cut by 2 bases, the J end by 7 bases, with 8 bases between. The CDR3 coding sequence is TGTGCCAGCAGCTTATCAGGGAACGGGGAGCTGTTTTTT. The encoded protein is CASSLSGNGELFF.

The CDR3 reads CASSDLRGLTETQYF. CDR3 nucleotide sequence: TGTGCCAGTAGTGACCTAAGGGGGCTGACGGAGACCCAGTACTTC. The chain is built from TRBV19 and TRBJ2-5; 7 nucleotides align to TRBD1. The CDR3 loop spans 15 amino acids. V shed 5 bases and J 5 bases; nucleotides not matched to a gene: 11. The germline CDR1 and CDR2 sequences are LNHDA and SQIVND (reference sequence).

The V and J genes are TRBV11-2 and TRBJ2-5; TRBD1 might be the D (5 bases). TRBJ2-7 matches the DNA end more closely, so the J call is doubtful. The CDR3 runs to 12 residues. CDR1 is SGHAT and CDR2 is FQNNGV in the germline V gene. The CDR3 DNA reads TGTGCCAGCAAGGGCAGGGACTACGAGCAGTACTTC. This codes for CASKGRDYEQYF.

This clone was detected only a few times. The chain links TRBV6-5 to TRBJ1-4, with D maybe TRBD1 (6 bases). The CDR3 length is 16 residues. Germline CDR1 MNHEY, CDR2 SVGAGI. The V end lost 3 bases, the J end lost 8 bases, and 19 bases lay between the germline ends. The CDR3, as DNA: TGTGCCAGCAGTTATTCCGCAGGGGCCGGGGGGGAAAAACTGTTTTTT. Protein: CASSYSAGAGGEKLFF.

The chain recombines TRBV30 with TRBJ2-3, with 10 bases identical to TRBD2. V lost 3 bases and J lost 0; bases outside the gene matches: 9. The germline gives CDR1 GTSNPN, CDR2 SVGIG (reference sequence). The CDR3 spans 17 residues. In nucleotides, the CDR3 is TGTGCCTGGAGGCGGGGTACTAGCGGGATGAGCACAGATACGCAGTATTTT. It is translated as CAWRRGTSGMSTDTQYF.

The genes are TRBV6-1 and TRBJ2-7, with TRBD1 matching over 7 bases. The CDR3 is 16 residues long. Germline V gene data show CDR1 as MNHNS and CDR2 as SASEGT. Germline trimming cut 1 base from V and 3 bases from J; bases unmatched to any gene: 9. CDR3 in amino acids: CASSEGRQGGFYEQYF. The CDR3 DNA reads as TGTGCCAGCAGTGAAGGGCGACAGGGCGGATTCTACGAGCAGTACTTC.

The chain combines TRBV6-5 with TRBJ1-2; D unresolved. The V and J ends lost 0 bases and 3 bases respectively, with 11 bases between them. Germline V gene sequence: CDR1 MNHEY, CDR2 SVGAGI. CDR3 length equals 15 residues. The CDR3 DNA sequence: TGTGCCAGCAGTTACTCGCTACAGAATCACTATGGCTACACCTTC. Residues: CASSYSLQNHYGYTF.

This clone was recorded only once. V and J are TRBV7-2 and TRBJ2-2; D not resolved. This CDR3 region has 16 residues. Trimming shortened V by 1 base and J by 6 bases, and 15 bases separated the two germline ends. Germline values: CDR1 SGHTA, CDR2 FQGNSA. The CDR3 loop is CASSLVFGGPAGELFF. The CDR3 region has the DNA TGTGCCAGCAGCTTAGTATTCGGCGGTCCGGCCGGGGAGCTGTTTTTT.

This clone came up a few times. The chain links TRBV7-2 to TRBJ2-1; D is undetermined. The V gene's germline CDR1 is SGHTA and CDR2 FQGNSA. Trimming removed 0 bases at V and 7 bases at J, with 7 bases between. The CDR3 is 13 amino acids. The CDR3 loop reads CASSLAVRNEQFF. The CDR3 region has the DNA TGTGCCAGCAGCTTAGCGGTACGGAATGAGCAGTTCTTC.

J is TRBJ2-1 and V is TRBV28, with 15 bases aligning to TRBD2. This CDR3 region has 15 residues. With 5 bases clipped from V and 14 bases from J, the junction kept 10 bases outside the gene matches. Germline CDR1 and CDR2: MDHEN and SYDVKM. The CDR3 DNA sequence: TGTGCCAGCAGTACCCTGGGACTAGCGGGAGGAACCGAGTTCTTC. It specifies CASSTLGLAGGTEFF.

This clone was recorded once. The chain combines TRBV7-9 with TRBJ2-7; 7 nucleotides agree with TRBD1. The CDR3 is 14 residues long. Germline V CDR1 and CDR2: SEHNR, FQNEAQ (reference sequence). V dropped 0 bases and J dropped 4; count of bases not matched to a gene: 3. CDR3 in DNA: TGTGCCAGCAGCTTAGCAGGGGGCGTGTACGAGCAGTACTTC. Its protein product is CASSLAGGVYEQYF.

By share, this clone counts as medium-sized (0.01 to 0.1%). This rearrangement joins TRBV27 to TRBJ2-7; 8 bases line up with TRBD2. The CDR3 is 14 residues long. V lost 3 bases and J lost 6; bases outside the gene matches: 7. CDR1 is MNHEY and CDR2 is SMNVEV in the germline V gene (reference sequence). CDR3 residues: CASSFQREKREQYF. In DNA form, the CDR3 reads TGTGCCAGCAGTTTCCAGCGGGAGAAACGCGAGCAGTACTTC.